Below, 22 T cell receptor beta chains from the same sample are listed, as sequenced in a study of blood T cell repertoires in COVID-19. Data came from immunoSEQ multiplex PCR; TCRdb stores just in-frame clones and leaves some out. The table has 150,000 to 250,000 clones, 84% seen once; the top ten hold approximately 7.9%. Sequencing was performed on PBMCs or T cells enriched from blood (not recorded which). The receptors were gathered from a man aged 35 to 55 who had recovered from COVID-19.

The chain links TRBV6-4 to TRBJ1-6; 7 positions match TRBD1. This CDR3 spans 15 amino acids. Per germline, CDR1 MRHNA and CDR2 SNTAGT. After removal of 3 bases from V and 2 bases from J, the junction contained 1 base not matched to a gene. The CDR3 coding sequence is TGTGCCAGCAGTGAGGGGACAGCCTATAATTCACCCCTCCACTTT. Translating gives CASSEGTAYNSPLHF.

This clone was counted once. This rearrangement joins TRBV6-2 or TRBV6-3 to TRBJ2-3; 8 nucleotides align to TRBD1. J lost 5 bases, V lost 6 bases, and 10 bases had no gene match. This CDR3 has 15 amino acids. The germline V gene encodes CDR1 MNHEY and CDR2 SVGEGT. DNA for the CDR3: TGTGCCAGCAGGTACCAGGGGGCGCTTAGAGATACGCAGTATTTT. It yields the protein CASRYQGALRDTQYF.

The chain couples TRBV19 to TRBJ2-5; 11 bases fit TRBD2. The germline gives CDR1 LNHDA, CDR2 SQIVND (reference sequence). Trimming removed 7 bases from V and 4 bases from J; junction bases left unmatched: 5. This CDR3 region has 14 residues. This CDR3 is CASTPLAGGETQYF. DNA of the CDR3: TGTGCCAGTACCCCTCTAGCGGGGGGAGAGACCCAGTACTTC.

The chain couples TRBV7-8 to TRBJ2-3; D is possibly TRBD1 (5 bases). Deletions cut 5 bases from V and 2 bases from J, with 17 bases between. In germline, CDR1 is SGHVS, CDR2 FQNEAQ. The CDR3 spans 16 residues. The CDR3 DNA reads as TGTGCCAGCAGCCGCAAGCCAGGGCAGATCACAGATACGCAGTATTTT. This sequence encodes CASSRKPGQITDTQYF.

In its sample, this clone was seen once. The chain employs TRBV7-2 and TRBJ2-2, with 8 bases identical to TRBD1. This CDR3 region has 17 residues. V shed 5 bases, J shed 1 base, and the junction held 9 bases outside the gene matches. Germline V lookup: CDR1 SGHTA, CDR2 FQGNSA. CDR3 nucleotide sequence: TGTGCCAGCAGCGGGGCTTTGGGGACAGGGAACACCGGGGAGCTGTTTTTT. This encodes CASSGALGTGNTGELFF.

This clone occurred a few times. This sequence joins TRBV2 and TRBJ2-7; D perhaps matches TRBD1 (5 bases). From germline, CDR1 is SNHLY and CDR2 FYNNEI. Trimming cost V 6 bases and J 3 bases, with 15 bases left between them. This CDR3 contains 14 residues. The CDR3 here is CASSLTRQGYEQYF. In DNA form, the CDR3 reads TGTGCCAGCAGCCTTACCCGGCAGGGCTACGAGCAGTACTTC.

The chain links TRBV7-9 to TRBJ2-5; 7 bases align to TRBD2. In germline, CDR1 is SEHNR, CDR2 FQNEAQ (reference sequence). J lost 2 bases, V lost 5 bases, and 8 bases had no gene match. This CDR3 has 15 residues. The CDR3 DNA follows: TGTGCCAGCAGCGACCCCTTGGGAGGGCAAGAGACCCAGTACTTC. Translation: CASSDPLGGQETQYF.

The rearrangement links TRBV7-9 to TRBJ1-1, with 10 bases lining up with TRBD1. The V gene's germline CDR1 is SEHNR and CDR2 FQNEAQ (reference sequence). The CDR3 totals 15 residues. The J segment lost 5 bases and the V segment lost 5 bases, leaving 8 bases of the junction unmatched. The CDR3 reads CASSHRQGARTEAFF. The CDR3 region has the DNA TGTGCCAGCAGCCACCGACAGGGGGCGCGTACTGAAGCTTTCTTT.

The chain joins TRBV11-3 to TRBJ2-2, with 9 positions matching TRBD1. This CDR3 region has 15 residues. The germline V gene has CDR1 SGHNT and CDR2 YENEEA. V was clipped by 5 bases and J by 4 bases; unmatched bases: 5. As DNA, the CDR3 is TGTGCCAGCAGCACGACAGGGGGTGGCACCGGGGAGCTGTTTTTT. Translated, it gives CASSTTGGGTGELFF. Supplemented by reference TRBV11-3 and TRBJ2-2, the full variable domain reads EAGVVQSPRYKIIEKKQPVAFWCNPISGHNTLYWYLQNLGQGPELLIRYENEEAVDDSQLPKDRFSAERLKGVDSTLKIQPAELGDSAVYLCASSTTGGGTGELFFGEGSRLTVL.

This chain connects TRBV10-2 to TRBJ1-4; D call uncertain. V shed 7 bases and J shed 0 bases, with 9 bases lying between them. Germline-derived CDR1 and CDR2 are WSHSY and SAAADI. The CDR3 is 14 amino acids. This CDR3 is CASTHPATNEKLFF. Written as DNA, the CDR3 is TGCGCCAGCACTCACCCAGCAACTAATGAAAAACTGTTTTTT.

This clone has a handful of counts. CDR3 sequence reads: CASSTDRNTEAFF. The CDR3, as DNA: TGTGCCAGCAGCACGGACAGGAACACTGAAGCTTTCTTT. The genes are TRBV7-9 and TRBJ1-1, with a weak D call TRBD1 (6 bases). This CDR3 region has 13 residues. Germline CDR1 and CDR2: SEHNR and FQNEAQ (reference sequence). V lost 5 bases and J 1 base, leaving 8 bases between the germline ends.

As DNA, the CDR3 is TGTGCCAGCAGCCCCTCTCATGGGGCGCAGGTCTACGAGCAGTACTTC. It translates to CASSPSHGAQVYEQYF. The chain links TRBV7-9 to TRBJ2-7; possibly TRBD1 for D (5 bases). Deletions cut 5 bases from V and 3 bases from J, with 20 bases between. CDR3 length equals 16 residues. CDR1 and CDR2 from the germline V gene are SEHNR and FQNEAQ (reference sequence).

The chain is built from TRBV11-1 and TRBJ1-1, with D perhaps TRBD1 (5 bases). The CDR3 extends over 14 amino acids. The germline V and J ends were trimmed by 8 bases and 3 bases, with 16 bases remaining between them. Germline CDR1 is SGHAT and CDR2 is FQDESV (reference sequence). CDR3 residues: CASLRPGRDTEAFF. In nucleotides, the CDR3 is TGTGCCAGCTTACGACCAGGGAGGGACACTGAAGCTTTCTTT.

The chain employs TRBV30 and TRBJ1-2; D is unresolved. The V gene's germline CDR1 is GTSNPN and CDR2 SVGIG (reference sequence). The V end was cut by 2 bases, the J end by 4 bases, with 20 bases between. There are 16 residues in the CDR3. The CDR3 sequence is CAWSSPFRDWSYGYTF. The CDR3 DNA sequence: TGTGCCTGGAGTTCTCCCTTTAGAGACTGGAGCTATGGCTACACCTTC.

The CDR3 DNA reads as TGTGCCAGCAGCGAAGGAGAGGGGGAGCTGTTTTTT. It is translated as CASSEGEGELFF. The chain links TRBV3-1 (or the pseudogene TRBV3-2) to TRBJ2-2; no firm D call. This CDR3 has 12 amino acids. The germline V gene encodes CDR1 LGHDT and CDR2 YNNKEL (reference sequence). Between the trimmed V and J ends, which lost 5 bases and 8 bases, there was a span of 9 bases.

The chain links TRBV2 to TRBJ1-5; 8 nucleotides line up with TRBD1. The CDR3 runs 13 residues. Per germline, CDR1 SNHLY and CDR2 FYNNEI. J gave up 7 bases and V 8 bases, and 7 bases lay outside the gene matches. The CDR3 loop is CASQGALYQPQHF. The CDR3, as DNA: TGTGCCAGCCAGGGGGCACTGTACCAGCCCCAGCATTTT.

The chain has TRBV6-5 and TRBJ2-7; 9 bases are shared with TRBD1. V lost 5 bases to trimming and J lost 1 base; unmatched junction nucleotides: 6. Germline CDR1 and CDR2: MNHEY and SVGAGI. The CDR3 is 15 amino acids. The CDR3: CASSRGTGLSYEQYF. The CDR3 region has the DNA TGTGCCAGCAGTAGAGGGACAGGGTTGTCCTACGAGCAGTACTTC.

The V and J genes are TRBV30 and TRBJ2-1, with 8 bases aligning to TRBD2. CDR3 size: 16 residues. CDR1 GTSNPN and CDR2 SVGIG come from the germline V gene (reference sequence). V trimming: 3 bases; J trimming: 4 bases; junction bases outside the gene matches: 11. CDR3 bases: TGTGCCTGGAGGGAAGCGGGGGCCCCAGCGTACAATGAGCAGTTCTTC. Its protein product is CAWREAGAPAYNEQFF.

CDR3 bases: TGTGCCAGCTCACCACCGTACGGTACCGGTGTCACCTTC. It yields the protein CASSPPYGTGVTF. The chain recombines TRBV18 with TRBJ1-2; D not certain. CDR1 is KGHSH and CDR2 is LQKENI in the germline V gene. The CDR3 covers 13 residues. Trimming took 0 bases from V and 13 from J, leaving 15 bases between them.

In this sample, this clone turned up a few times. This chain links TRBV6-5 with TRBJ1-2; TRBD1 agrees at 8 bases. Germline lookup yields CDR1 MNHEY and CDR2 SVGAGI. The CDR3 loop spans 13 amino acids. V was pared by 6 bases and J by 5 bases, with 5 bases of the junction left unmatched. The CDR3 DNA reads as TGTGCCAGCAGCCGGGACAGGAAGTATGGCTACACCTTC. Protein: CASSRDRKYGYTF.

The chain uses TRBV28 and TRBJ2-7, with 9 nucleotides matching TRBD1. This CDR3 contains 17 residues. After removal of 4 bases from V and 2 bases from J, the junction contained 12 bases not matched to a gene. Germline CDR1 reads MDHEN; CDR2 reads SYDVKM. The CDR3 spells CASSSGQGNLAPYEQYF. The CDR3 DNA is TGTGCCAGCAGTTCAGGACAGGGGAATTTGGCCCCCTACGAGCAGTACTTC.

The rearrangement joins TRBV28 to TRBJ2-4, with 9 positions matching TRBD1. This CDR3 spans 16 amino acids. V gave up 3 bases and J gave up 4 bases; unmatched junction bases: 7. CDR1 is MDHEN, CDR2 SYDVKM, per germline. This chain's CDR3 is CASSLIRTGEKNIQYF. In DNA form, the CDR3 reads TGTGCCAGCAGTTTGATCCGGACAGGGGAGAAAAACATTCAGTACTTC.